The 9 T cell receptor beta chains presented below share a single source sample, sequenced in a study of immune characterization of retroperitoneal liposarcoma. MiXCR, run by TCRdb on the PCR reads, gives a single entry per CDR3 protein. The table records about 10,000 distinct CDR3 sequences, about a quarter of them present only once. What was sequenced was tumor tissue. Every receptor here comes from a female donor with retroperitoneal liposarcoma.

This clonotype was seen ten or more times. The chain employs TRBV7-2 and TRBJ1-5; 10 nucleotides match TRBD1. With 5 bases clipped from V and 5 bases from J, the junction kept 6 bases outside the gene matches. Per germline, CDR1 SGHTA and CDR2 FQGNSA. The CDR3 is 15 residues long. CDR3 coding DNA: TGTGCCAGCAGCCTCACCGGGACAGGGGATCAGCCCCAGCATTTT. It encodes CASSLTGTGDQPQHF. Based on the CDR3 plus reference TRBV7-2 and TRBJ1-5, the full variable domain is GAGVSQSPSNKVTEKGKDVELRCDPISGHTALYWYRQSLGQGLEFLIYFQGNSAPDKSGLPSDRFSAERTGGSVSTLTIQRTQQEDSAVYLCASSLTGTGDQPQHFGDGTRLSIL.

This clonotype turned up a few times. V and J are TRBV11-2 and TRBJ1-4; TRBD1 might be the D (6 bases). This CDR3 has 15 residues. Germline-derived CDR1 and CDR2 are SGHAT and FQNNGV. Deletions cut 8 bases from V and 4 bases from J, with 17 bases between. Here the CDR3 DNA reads TGTGCCAGCGGACCGTTAGGGGGGAGTAATGAAAAACTGTTTTTT. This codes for CASGPLGGSNEKLFF.

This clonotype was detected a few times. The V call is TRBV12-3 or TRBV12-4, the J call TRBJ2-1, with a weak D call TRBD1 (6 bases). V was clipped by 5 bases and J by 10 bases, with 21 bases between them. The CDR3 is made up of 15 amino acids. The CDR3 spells CASSLQGRGAYEQFF. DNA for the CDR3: TGTGCCAGCAGTCTACAGGGCCGAGGGGCTTACGAGCAGTTCTTC.

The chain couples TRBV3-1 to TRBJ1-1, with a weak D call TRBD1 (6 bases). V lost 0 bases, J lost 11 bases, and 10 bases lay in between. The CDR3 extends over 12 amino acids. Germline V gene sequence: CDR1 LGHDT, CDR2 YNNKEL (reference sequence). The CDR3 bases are TGTGCCAGCAGCCAAGATCGGAGGGGGGCTTTCTTT. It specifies CASSQDRRGAFF.

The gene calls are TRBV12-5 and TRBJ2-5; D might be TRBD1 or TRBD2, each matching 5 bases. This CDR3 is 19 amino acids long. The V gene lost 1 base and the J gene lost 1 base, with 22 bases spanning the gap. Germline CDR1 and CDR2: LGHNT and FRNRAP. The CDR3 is CASGLALGPANRIQETQYF. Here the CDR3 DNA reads TGTGCTAGTGGTTTGGCCCTGGGACCCGCCAATCGCATCCAAGAGACCCAGTACTTC.

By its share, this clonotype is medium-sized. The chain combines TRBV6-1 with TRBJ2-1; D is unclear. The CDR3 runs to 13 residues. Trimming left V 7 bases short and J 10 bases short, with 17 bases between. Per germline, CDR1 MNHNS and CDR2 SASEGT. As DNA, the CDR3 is TGTGCCAGCAATCCCGGCGTCGCCTACGAGCAGTTCTTC. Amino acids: CASNPGVAYEQFF.

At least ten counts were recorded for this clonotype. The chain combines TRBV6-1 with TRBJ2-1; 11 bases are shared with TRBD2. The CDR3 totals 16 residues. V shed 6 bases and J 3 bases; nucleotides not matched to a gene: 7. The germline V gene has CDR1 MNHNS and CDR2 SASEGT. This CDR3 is CASRDLAGGLYNEQFF. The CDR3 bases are TGTGCCAGCAGAGATCTAGCGGGAGGCCTCTACAATGAGCAGTTCTTC.

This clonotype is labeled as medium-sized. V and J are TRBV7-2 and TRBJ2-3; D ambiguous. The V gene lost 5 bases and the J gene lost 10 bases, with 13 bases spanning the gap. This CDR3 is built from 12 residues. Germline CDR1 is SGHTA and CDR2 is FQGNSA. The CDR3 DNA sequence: TGTGCCAGCAGCGCCCCTAGTCTTTCGCAGTATTTT. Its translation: CASSAPSLSQYF.

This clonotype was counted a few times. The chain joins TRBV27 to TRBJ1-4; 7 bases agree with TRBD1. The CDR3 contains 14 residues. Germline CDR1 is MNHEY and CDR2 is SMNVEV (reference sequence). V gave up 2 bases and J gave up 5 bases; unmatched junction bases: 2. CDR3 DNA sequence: TGTGCCAGCAGTTTAAAGGACAGGAATGAAAAACTGTTTTTT. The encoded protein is CASSLKDRNEKLFF.